This TCR beta chain was obtained from a study of lymphopenia after photon versus proton radiotherapy. General study results and limits: Post-nadir TCR diversity decline inversely tracked overall survival among those who died. Relative stability marked proton patients; photon patients lost diversity and naive cells. Post-nadir diversity loss with photons came from oligoclonal expansion, particularly CD8+ Temra cells.

As for this clone: The antigen is undetermined.

Using immunoSEQ multiplex PCR, the repertoire was profiled, and TCRdb retains in-frame clones only, with some absent. The profile shows under 25,000 clones, about 85% of them singletons. This clonotype was obtained from a man aged 55-75 years with pancreatic cancer. Source: peripheral blood, taken from a patient treated with photon-based radiotherapy.

DNA of the CDR3: TGTGCCAGCAGCGTAAGATACAGCCCCCAAGAGACCCAGTACTTC. It specifies CASSVRYSPQETQYF. The rearrangement joins TRBV9 to TRBJ2-5, with D unresolved. Between the trimmed V and J ends, which lost 1 base and 1 base, there was a span of 11 bases. CDR3 size: 15 residues. CDR1 is SGDLS, CDR2 YYNGEE, per germline.